These T cell receptor beta chains were read from a single sample in a study of blood T cell repertoires in COVID-19. Measured with immunoSEQ multiplex PCR; TCRdb has only the in-frame clones, and not every one. The data hold about 130,000 clones, with less than 90% observed a single time. The specimen sequenced was PBMCs or T cells enriched from blood (not recorded which). These TCRs come from a woman aged 50 to 65 who had recovered from COVID-19. Each CDR3 is given with its conserved first and last residue. A D gene is named only where the DNA matches it firmly. Clone size, where shown, is once, few, many, or a class for clones that have expanded.

D gene | J gene | clone size | V gene | CDR3 length | CDR3 protein | CDR3 DNA
TRBD2 | TRBJ2-7 | . | TRBV4-3 | 16 | CASSQVGTSGLYEQYF | TGCGCCAGCAGCCAAGTCGGGACTAGCGGTCTCTACGAGCAGTACTTC
. | TRBJ1-1 | . | TRBV3-1/TRBV3-2 | 14 | CASTRGWMNTEAFF | TGTGCCAGCACCCGGGGGTGGATGAACACTGAAGCTTTCTTT
TRBD2 | TRBJ2-7 | . | TRBV5-4 | 15 | CASSRPSGGYYEQYF | TGTGCCAGCAGTCGACCGAGCGGGGGGTACTACGAGCAGTACTTC
. | TRBJ1-2 | . | TRBV7-2 | 14 | CASSLEGVDYGYTF | TGTGCCAGCAGCTTGGAGGGTGTGGACTATGGCTACACCTTC
TRBD2 | TRBJ2-1 | . | TRBV25-1 | 16 | CASSEPLAGVDNEQFF | TGTGCCAGCAGTGAGCCTCTAGCGGGGGTCGACAATGAGCAGTTCTTC
TRBD2 | TRBJ2-1 | few | TRBV11-2 | 20 | CASSLDGLAGATKPYNEQFF | TGTGCCAGCAGCTTAGATGGGCTAGCGGGGGCAACGAAGCCCTACAATGAGCAGTTCTTC
TRBD1 | TRBJ1-1 | . | TRBV29-1 | 12 | CSVELGTGYAFF | TGCAGCGTTGAATTGGGGACAGGGTATGCTTTCTTT
. | TRBJ2-7 | . | TRBV6-1 | 15 | CASSERGGAREEQYF | TGTGCCAGCAGTGAACGAGGGGGGGCCCGTGAGGAGCAGTACTTC
. | TRBJ1-5 | . | TRBV19 | 13 | CASSSRGGQPQHF | TGTGCCAGTAGTTCCAGGGGTGGTCAGCCCCAGCATTTT
TRBD1 | TRBJ2-3 | once | TRBV9 | 17 | CASSVAGTGYYTDTQYF | TGTGCCAGCAGCGTAGCCGGGACAGGCTATTACACAGATACGCAGTATTTT
. | TRBJ1-1 | . | TRBV19 | 14 | CASSTGRRTGEAFF | TGTGCCAGTAGTACTGGACGGAGGACGGGCGAAGCTTTCTTT
TRBD2 | TRBJ2-1 | . | TRBV2 | 14 | CASSGLAGINEQFF | TGTGCCAGCAGCGGACTAGCGGGGATCAATGAGCAGTTCTTC
. | TRBJ2-3 | . | TRBV25-1 | 15 | CASSESTGGVDTQYF | TGTGCCAGCAGTGAATCCACAGGAGGGGTAGATACGCAGTATTTT
TRBD2 | TRBJ2-5 | once | TRBV5-1 | 13 | CASSVAGEGTQYF | TGCGCCAGCAGCGTAGCGGGGGAGGGGACCCAGTACTTC
TRBD1 | TRBJ2-7 | . | TRBV27 | 14 | CAAATGRETYEQYF | TGTGCCGCAGCGACAGGGAGAGAGACGTACGAGCAGTACTTC
. | TRBJ1-2 | . | TRBV9 | 14 | CASSTPGSQKGYTF | TGTGCCAGCAGCACCCCGGGGAGCCAAAAAGGCTACACCTTC
TRBD1 | TRBJ1-4 | . | TRBV5-1 | 16 | CASSRQGAGTNEKLFF | TGCGCCAGCTCTCGACAGGGGGCAGGAACTAATGAAAAACTGTTTTTT
. | TRBJ2-5 | . | TRBV7-2 | 14 | CASSTSGVQETQYF | TGTGCCAGCAGCACCAGCGGCGTCCAAGAGACCCAGTACTTC
TRBD2 | TRBJ2-7 | . | TRBV7-9 | 15 | CASSPSGLANYEQYF | TGTGCCAGCAGCCCTTCGGGACTAGCTAACTACGAGCAGTACTTC
TRBD2 | TRBJ2-5 | . | TRBV28 | 17 | CASSSPGTSGGPAAQYF | TGTGCCAGCAGCTCCCCCGGGACTAGCGGGGGGCCTGCGGCCCAGTACTTC
. | TRBJ2-7 | . | TRBV7-2 | 15 | CASTLGGPAFYEQYF | TGTGCCAGCACCTTGGGGGGACCGGCCTTCTACGAGCAGTACTTC
. | TRBJ1-1 | . | TRBV5-1 | 15 | CASSLAVRQGSEAFF | TGCGCCAGCAGCTTGGCCGTAAGGCAGGGCTCTGAAGCTTTCTTT
. | TRBJ1-4 | few | TRBV7-9 | 15 | CASSLAGQSGEKLFF | TGTGCCAGCAGCTTAGCTGGACAATCGGGTGAAAAACTGTTTTTT
. | TRBJ2-2 | . | TRBV10-3 | 15 | CAISVTPGGTGELFF | TGTGCCATCAGTGTTACCCCCGGGGGAACCGGGGAGCTGTTTTTT
. | TRBJ2-5 | few | TRBV12-3/TRBV12-4 | 13 | CASVGPGGETQYF | TGTGCCAGCGTTGGGCCCGGGGGAGAGACCCAGTACTTC
. | TRBJ2-1 | few | TRBV7-2 | 15 | CASSLENSPYNEQFF | TGTGCCAGCAGCTTAGAGAACAGTCCCTACAATGAGCAGTTCTTC
. | TRBJ1-2 | . | TRBV29-1 | 11 | CSVRVENGYTF | TGCAGCGTTCGTGTCGAGAATGGCTACACCTTC
. | TRBJ2-3 | few | TRBV11-3 | 17 | CASSFWSMAGSRDTQYF | TGTGCCAGCAGCTTTTGGTCTATGGCGGGGTCAAGGGATACGCAGTATTTT
TRBD1 | TRBJ1-2 | . | TRBV24-1 | 18 | CATHDIRDRGGFAYGYTF | TGTGCCACCCACGATATCCGGGACAGGGGGGGATTTGCCTATGGCTACACCTTC
TRBD1 | TRBJ1-5 | . | TRBV30 | 13 | CAWGQGTHQPQHF | TGTGCCTGGGGACAGGGGACACATCAGCCCCAGCATTTT
TRBD1 | TRBJ1-6 | once | TRBV10-2 | 18 | CASSHDRAELSYNSPLHF | TGCGCCAGCAGCCACGACAGGGCGGAACTCTCCTATAATTCACCCCTCCACTTT
. | TRBJ1-6 | . | TRBV6-5 | 15 | CASSYREGMTSPLHF | TGTGCCAGCAGTTACAGGGAGGGTATGACTTCACCCCTCCACTTT
TRBD1 | TRBJ1-2 | once | TRBV7-2 | 14 | CASSPQGANYGYTF | TGTGCCAGCAGTCCACAGGGGGCTAACTATGGCTACACCTTC
. | TRBJ2-3 | . | TRBV5-1 | 14 | CASSLSGFTDTQYF | TGCGCCAGCAGCTTGTCGGGATTCACAGATACGCAGTATTTT
. | TRBJ2-2 | . | TRBV11-2 | 16 | CASSLGQGVWTGELFF | TGTGCCAGCAGCTTAGGGCAGGGCGTCTGGACCGGGGAGCTGTTTTTT
TRBD1 | TRBJ1-2 | . | TRBV11-2 | 17 | CASSLVWGTGAQYGYTF | TGTGCCAGCAGCTTAGTGTGGGGGACAGGGGCCCAGTATGGCTACACCTTC
. | TRBJ2-7 | . | TRBV11-2 | 16 | CASSLGLSVNGYEQYF | TGTGCCAGCAGCTTAGGTTTAAGCGTAAACGGCTACGAGCAGTACTTC
TRBD1 | TRBJ2-1 | . | TRBV28 | 15 | CASSLLGQNYNEQFF | TGTGCCAGCAGTTTATTGGGACAGAACTACAATGAGCAGTTCTTC